These T cell receptor beta chains were read from a single sample in a study of blood T cell repertoires in COVID-19. Generated by immunoSEQ multiplex PCR, the TCRdb table keeps only in-frame clones and is missing some. In the table there are about 240,000 clones, about 87% of which are singletons. Sequencing was performed on peripheral blood. The receptors stem from a woman between 70 and 85 years old with active or convalescent COVID-19. The CDR3 runs from the conserved cysteine through the conserved F or W. The D gene is left open where the match is weak. Clone sizes are given selectively: once, few, many, or a class where the clone is expanded.

j_call,v_call,d_call,clone_size,cdr3_nt,cdr3_aa
TRBJ2-4,TRBV19,.,.,TGTGCCAGTAGTGAGGGGGACATTCAGTACTTC,CASSEGDIQYF
TRBJ1-2,TRBV5-1,TRBD1,once,TGCGCCAGCAGCCGGGACAGAGCTAACTATGGCTACACCTTC,CASSRDRANYGYTF
TRBJ2-7,TRBV4-3,.,.,TGCGCCAGCAGCCAAATGGGCGGGACTGAGCAGTACTTC,CASSQMGGTEQYF
TRBJ2-1,TRBV5-5,TRBD1,.,TGTGCCAGCCTCGGGGACAGGGCCTACAATGAGCAGTTCTTC,CASLGDRAYNEQFF
TRBJ2-1,TRBV10-1,.,.,TGCGCCAGCAGTGAGACTAGTTTCAATGAGCAGTTCTTC,CASSETSFNEQFF
TRBJ2-5,TRBV7-9,.,.,TGTGCCAGCAGCTCCCCCACCGAGGATCAAGAGACCCAGTACTTC,CASSSPTEDQETQYF
TRBJ2-2,TRBV19,.,.,TGTGCCAGTAGTAATCTTTACGGGGAGAACACCGGGGAGCTGTTTTTT,CASSNLYGENTGELFF
TRBJ1-1,TRBV6-5,.,.,TGTGCCAGCAGCGGAGTTACTTCTGAAGCTTTCTTT,CASSGVTSEAFF
TRBJ1-1,TRBV7-2,TRBD1,once,TGTGCCAGCAGCTTAAGTCAGGGGGCGTCGTTTACTGAAGCTTTCTTT,CASSLSQGASFTEAFF
TRBJ1-2,TRBV5-1,.,.,TGCGCCAGCAGTTTGACTGACTATGGCTACACCTTC,CASSLTDYGYTF
TRBJ1-1,TRBV19,.,.,TGTGCCAGTAGTGTCCGGGACGGTACTGATAGGCGGGGAGCTTTCTTT,CASSVRDGTDRRGAFF
TRBJ1-6,TRBV2,.,few,TGTGCCAGCAGTCCCGGGGGGAATAATTCACCCCTCCACTTT,CASSPGGNNSPLHF
TRBJ1-3,TRBV4-3,.,.,TGCGCCAGCAGCCAAGGGCCAGGGATCAGCGGAAACACCATATATTTT,CASSQGPGISGNTIYF
TRBJ2-7,TRBV18,TRBD1,once,TGTGCCAGCTCCCAAAGTACAGGGGCCAGCTACGAGCAGTACTTC,CASSQSTGASYEQYF
TRBJ1-2,TRBV24-1,.,.,TGTGCCACCAGTGAAGACGGATCAGGGTATGGCTACACCTTC,CATSEDGSGYGYTF
TRBJ2-7,TRBV5-4,.,.,TGTGCCAGCAGCTTTGGCAGTCCCTACGAGCAGTACTTC,CASSFGSPYEQYF